This T cell receptor beta chain was sequenced for a study of regulatory T cells in long-lasting Graves disease. Germline-derived CDR1 and CDR2 are KGHDR and SFDVKD. CDR3 length: 12 amino acids. V shed 4 bases and J shed 7 bases, with 10 bases lying between them. For this clonotype: What it binds is unknown.

Time point described: newly diagnosed GD, antithyroid drugs for less than 3 months. Extracted RNA from PBMCs served as the source of the TCR library. The study's findings and limits: Newly diagnosed patients had higher TCR diversity than persistent Graves' patients did.

Researchers made TCR beta libraries by using iRepertoire HTBI primers and running Arm-PCR on CDR3 regions. In the authors' workflow: Overall, samples carried roughly 60 TRBV and around 15 TRBJ segments. TCRdb re-analysed the multiplex PCR reads in MiXCR, keeping a single row per CDR3 protein. What appears here as the V and J calls and clone size reflects TCRdb's work, not the paper's. This sample carries around 450,000 distinct CDR3 sequences, more than 13% of them seen once, and the ten largest clones take 16%. A further study also used this sample, focusing on T cells in Graves' hyperthyroidism and ophthalmopathy. That paper notes: Across 18 months, stable Graves' hyperthyroidism was marked by no progression to ophthalmopathy. Primed by the HTBI set, a first-round RT-PCR was run on the TCR CDR3.

V and J are TRBV24-1 and TRBJ2-7; no definite D call. Here the sequenced sample was peripheral blood mononuclear cells (PBMCs), taken at new diagnosis, from a patient treated with antithyroid drugs. This TCR came from a woman aged 25-40 years with Graves disease. Here the CDR3 reads CATSDLFGEQYF. The DNA for the CDR3 is TGTGCCACCAGTGACTTGTTTGGTGAGCAGTACTTC.